This TCR beta chain was documented in a study of cytomegalovirus exposure and HLA in healthy donors. Researchers ran the PCR with 60 Vbeta and 13 Jbeta primers. Clones were read by immunoSEQ multiplex PCR, and TCRdb kept only the in-frame ones, dropping some. The table records around 150,000 clones, more than 70% of them present only once. Study findings and constraints: Immune exposure was documented only through CMV serostatus. Later work showed greater clonal expansion in HLA-associated TCR beta chains than in equally common others. In vitro, a few CMV-associated chains proved specific for CMV antigens.

V gave up 0 bases and J gave up 7 bases, with 2 bases separating them. The CDR3 is made up of 11 amino acids. Germline loops: CDR1 SNHLY, CDR2 FYNNEI. This clone appeared once. Its matching antigen is unknown. The sequence came from a man aged 35-49 years in good health and CMV-seronegative. Sequenced sample: PBMCs. J is TRBJ2-3 and V is TRBV2; D unresolved. The CDR3 reads CASSEAYTQYF. The CDR3 DNA reads TGTGCCAGCAGTGAAGCCTATACGCAGTATTTT.